This T cell receptor (beta chain) was sequenced in a study of cytomegalovirus exposure and HLA in healthy donors. Primers for the PCR totalled 60 Vbeta and 13 Jbeta. Data came from immunoSEQ multiplex PCR; TCRdb stores just in-frame clones and leaves some out. This sample has 230,000 or so clones, with about nine tenths found just once. The germline V gene has CDR1 GTSNPN and CDR2 SVGIG (reference sequence). With 3 bases clipped from V and 7 bases from J, the junction kept 5 bases outside the gene matches. The CDR3 covers 14 residues. The specimen was PBMCs. The TCR was taken from a girl aged 2 to 10 in good health and CMV-seronegative. The chain couples TRBV30 to TRBJ1-6; 8 bases are shared with TRBD1. The CDR3, as DNA: TGTGCCTGGAGGTTGGACAGGGAGAATTCACCCCTCCACTTT. Residues: CAWRLDRENSPLHF.